What follows are 29 T cell receptor beta chains derived from one specimen sequenced in a study of blood T cell repertoires in COVID-19. Produced via immunoSEQ multiplex PCR; TCRdb's table is partial and in-frame only. The repertoire holds a few hundred thousand clones, with around 85% as singletons. The source material was peripheral blood. The receptors were sampled from a woman under 30 with acute or convalescent COVID-19.

J is TRBJ2-7 and V is TRBV12-5; no firm D call. This CDR3 has 12 residues. Germline assignment: CDR1 LGHNT and CDR2 FRNRAP. V was pared by 5 bases and J by 2 bases, with 7 bases between. The CDR3 region has the DNA TGTGCTAGTGGTCCAGTACCCTACGAGCAGTACTTC. Translated: CASGPVPYEQYF.

The V call is TRBV6-5, the J call TRBJ1-5, with a possible D match to TRBD1 (6 bases). Germline V CDR1 and CDR2: MNHEY, SVGAGI. CDR3 length equals 13 residues. Trimming stripped 5 bases from V and 2 bases from J, with 7 bases between. The CDR3 DNA reads TGTGCCAGCAGTAAGGGGGGCAATCAGCCCCAGCATTTT. Translated, it gives CASSKGGNQPQHF.

The chain links TRBV7-9 to TRBJ2-7; 10 nucleotides match TRBD1. The germline gives CDR1 SEHNR, CDR2 FQNEAQ (reference sequence). The CDR3 length is 13 residues. J was trimmed by 5 bases and V by 5 bases; bases with no gene match: 3. CDR3 protein: CASSRDRGNEQYF. The CDR3 bases are TGTGCCAGCAGCCGGGACAGGGGCAACGAGCAGTACTTC. The complete variable domain, with remaining parts taken from reference TRBV7-9 and TRBJ2-7, reads DTGVSQNPRHKITKRGQNVTFRCDPISEHNRLYWYRQTLGQGPEFLTYFQNEAQLEKSRLLSDRFSAERPKGSFSTLEIQRTEQGDSAMYLCASSRDRGNEQYFGPGTRLTVT.

The gene calls are TRBV5-6 and TRBJ1-1, with a possible D match to TRBD1 (5 bases). V was cut by 4 bases and J by 1 base, with 23 bases left in between. Germline V gene sequence: CDR1 SGHDT, CDR2 YYEEEE. The CDR3 is made up of 18 amino acids. The CDR3 coding sequence is TGTGCCAGCAGCCCAGTTTTGGTAGTAGGGGCGAAGAACACTGAAGCTTTCTTT. The encoded protein is CASSPVLVVGAKNTEAFF.

The chain recombines TRBV3-1 (or the pseudogene TRBV3-2) with TRBJ2-7, with 7 bases lining up with TRBD2. The germline V gene has CDR1 LGHDT and CDR2 YNNKEL (reference sequence). V lost 4 bases to trimming and J lost 6 bases; unmatched junction nucleotides: 12. The CDR3 length is 15 residues. The CDR3 DNA reads as TGTGCCAGCAGCCGCGGCGGCGGGGGTTCCAGCGAGCAGTACTTC. Translated: CASSRGGGGSSEQYF.

J is TRBJ1-2 and V is TRBV6-5; D is perhaps TRBD1 (5 bases). Germline CDR1 reads MNHEY; CDR2 reads SVGAGI. This CDR3 is 13 amino acids long. The V and J ends lost 0 bases and 7 bases respectively, with 9 bases between them. DNA of the CDR3: TGTGCCAGCAGTTACTCGAACGGGGGTGGCTACACCTTC. Residues: CASSYSNGGGYTF.

J is TRBJ2-1 and V is TRBV27, with a possible D match to TRBD1 (5 bases). The CDR3 spans 12 residues. Trimming took 6 bases from V and 5 from J, leaving 8 bases between them. Germline lookup yields CDR1 MNHEY and CDR2 SMNVEV (reference sequence). DNA for the CDR3: TGTGCCAGCAGCAGACAGCACAATGAGCAGTTCTTC. Its protein product is CASSRQHNEQFF.

The CDR3 is CASSLADNEQFF. CDR3 DNA: TGTGCCAGCAGTTTAGCGGACAATGAGCAGTTCTTC. The V and J genes are TRBV28 and TRBJ2-1; D is undetermined. The V end lost 2 bases, the J end lost 5 bases, and 4 bases lay between the germline ends. This CDR3 is built from 12 residues. Germline V gene sequence: CDR1 MDHEN, CDR2 SYDVKM.

The genes are TRBV10-2 and TRBJ2-7, with TRBD2 matching over 7 bases. This CDR3 comprises 10 residues. Per germline, CDR1 WSHSY and CDR2 SAAADI. V dropped 8 bases and J dropped 5; count of bases not matched to a gene: 0. DNA of the CDR3: TGCGCCAGCGGGGGGGACGAGCAGTACTTC. As protein: CASGGDEQYF.

This chain links TRBV9 with TRBJ1-2, with a possible D match to TRBD1 (6 bases). From germline, CDR1 is SGDLS and CDR2 YYNGEE. V lost 0 bases and J lost 2, with 17 bases in between. This CDR3 is built from 17 residues. CDR3 sequence: CASSVALRERGNYGYTF. In DNA form, the CDR3 reads TGTGCCAGCAGCGTAGCTCTTAGGGAGAGGGGGAACTATGGCTACACCTTC.

This chain connects TRBV6-5 to TRBJ2-7; 8 positions agree with TRBD2. The CDR3 consists of 14 residues. J was trimmed by 0 bases and V by 5 bases; bases with no gene match: 3. Germline V gives CDR1 MNHEY, CDR2 SVGAGI. CDR3 in amino acids: CASSRTSPSYEQYF. The DNA of the CDR3 is TGTGCCAGCAGTCGGACTAGCCCCTCCTACGAGCAGTACTTC.

V and J are TRBV24-1 and TRBJ2-5, with 7 bases lining up with TRBD1. The CDR3 sequence is 14 residues long. The germline V gene has CDR1 KGHDR and CDR2 SFDVKD. The J segment lost 5 bases and the V segment lost 5 bases, leaving 7 bases of the junction unmatched. The CDR3 DNA reads TGTGCCACCAGTGCTGAGGGGGCAGGGGAGACCCAGTACTTC. As protein: CATSAEGAGETQYF.

J is TRBJ2-7 and V is TRBV19; the D is unclear. CDR3 length: 14 amino acids. V was trimmed by 2 bases and J by 2 bases, leaving 10 bases between them. Germline values: CDR1 LNHDA, CDR2 SQIVND (reference sequence). The CDR3 DNA is TGTGCCAGTAGTATAACCCTTGGCCCCTACGAGCAGTACTTC. This translates into CASSITLGPYEQYF.

The chain couples TRBV6-5 to TRBJ2-1; D is unclear. The CDR3 runs to 11 residues. Looked up from germline, CDR1 is MNHEY and CDR2 is SVGAGI. Deletions cut 9 bases from V and 14 bases from J, with 17 bases between. CDR3 sequence (DNA): TGTGCCAGTACCCTAGGTGCGGTCGAGTTCTTC. Translation: CASTLGAVEFF.

V usage is TRBV24-1 and J usage is TRBJ2-2; 7 bases are a match to TRBD1. The CDR3 totals 14 residues. The V gene's germline CDR1 is KGHDR and CDR2 SFDVKD. Losses at the gene ends were 4 bases for V and 6 bases for J; bases not matched to a gene: 4. In DNA, the CDR3 is TGTGCCACCAGTGACAACAGGGGAGCCGGGGAGCTGTTTTTT. Translated, it gives CATSDNRGAGELFF.

This chain connects TRBV7-6 to TRBJ1-5; possible D gene TRBD1, 6 bases. CDR3 length equals 17 residues. The V end was cut by 4 bases, the J end by 5 bases, with 21 bases between. The V gene's germline CDR1 is SGHVS and CDR2 FNYEAQ. CDR3 DNA: TGTGCCAGCAGCTCAAGGGGGTGGACGGCAGGTGATCAGCCCCAGCATTTT. It is translated as CASSSRGWTAGDQPQHF.

The chain joins TRBV7-9 to TRBJ2-7; no clear D gene. This CDR3 has 14 residues. The V end was cut by 0 bases, the J end by 3 bases, with 9 bases between. Germline V gene sequence: CDR1 SEHNR, CDR2 FQNEAQ (reference sequence). The CDR3 region is CASSLARFRYEQYF. The CDR3 nucleotides are TGTGCCAGCAGCTTAGCGAGGTTCCGCTACGAGCAGTACTTC. The full variable domain, completed using reference TRBV7-9 and TRBJ2-7, is DTGVSQNPRHKITKRGQNVTFRCDPISEHNRLYWYRQTLGQGPEFLTYFQNEAQLEKSRLLSDRFSAERPKGSFSTLEIQRTEQGDSAMYLCASSLARFRYEQYFGPGTRLTVT.

CDR3 DNA sequence: TGTGCCAGCAGTTTATCTTTAGGGGGTGGCTACACCTTC. It codes for CASSLSLGGGYTF. The chain is built from TRBV27 and TRBJ1-2, with D perhaps TRBD1 (6 bases). V was cut by 0 bases and J by 7 bases, with 9 bases left in between. CDR1 MNHEY and CDR2 SMNVEV come from the germline V gene (reference sequence). The CDR3 has 13 amino acids.

The chain carries TRBV14 and TRBJ1-1; no firm D call. From germline, CDR1 is SGHDN and CDR2 FVKESK. V gave up 5 bases and J gave up 11 bases, with 15 bases separating them. CDR3 length equals 12 residues. The CDR3 DNA reads as TGTGCCAGCAGCTCCCTAGGTAGCCCTGCTTTCTTT. As protein: CASSSLGSPAFF.

The chain joins TRBV13 to TRBJ1-2; D possibly corresponds to TRBD1 (6 bases). Germline V gives CDR1 PRHDT, CDR2 FYEKMQ (reference sequence). The CDR3 sequence is 14 residues long. Trimming removed 2 bases from V and 6 bases from J, with 13 bases in between. The CDR3 DNA reads as TGTGCCAGCAGCTTATCCGCAGGGGTTGATGGCTACACCTTC. The encoded protein is CASSLSAGVDGYTF.

This chain connects TRBV19 to TRBJ1-5; TRBD1 agrees at 9 bases. Germline trimming cut 7 bases from V and 1 base from J; bases unmatched to any gene: 5. The CDR3 sequence is 15 residues long. Germline lookup yields CDR1 LNHDA and CDR2 SQIVND (reference sequence). CDR3 sequence: CASTGDRASNQPQHF. The DNA for the CDR3 is TGTGCCAGTACTGGGGACAGGGCAAGCAATCAGCCCCAGCATTTT.

V usage is TRBV6-4 and J usage is TRBJ2-1; 7 bases line up with TRBD2. V shed 0 bases, J shed 10 bases, and the junction held 6 bases outside the gene matches. CDR1 MRHNA and CDR2 SNTAGT come from the germline V gene. The CDR3 consists of 14 residues. The CDR3 is CASSDSVEGGEQFF. The CDR3 DNA reads TGTGCCAGCAGTGACTCAGTAGAGGGAGGGGAGCAGTTCTTC.

The genes are TRBV20-1 and TRBJ2-1; the D is unclear. The CDR3 covers 11 residues. Germline CDR1 is DFQATT and CDR2 is SNEGSKA (reference sequence). In nucleotides, the CDR3 is TGCGGAACGACTCGCTATAGGGAGCAGTTCTTC. Its protein product is CGTTRYREQFF.

Here the CDR3 DNA reads TGTGCCAGCAGTACCGGACCTGAAGGACAGGGCGATGAAAAACTGTTTTTT. Its translation: CASSTGPEGQGDEKLFF. J is TRBJ1-4 and V is TRBV27; 8 positions agree with TRBD1. The germline CDR1 and CDR2 sequences are MNHEY and SMNVEV (reference sequence). The V gene end was trimmed by 5 bases and the J gene end by 6 bases; junction bases not matched to a gene: 14. The CDR3 has 17 amino acids.

The genes are TRBV9 and TRBJ2-5; 8 positions match TRBD1. After removal of 4 bases from V and 3 bases from J, the junction contained 8 bases not matched to a gene. Looked up from germline, CDR1 is SGDLS and CDR2 is YYNGEE. This CDR3 spans 15 amino acids. CDR3 sequence reads: CASSTRTGWEETQYF. In nucleotides, the CDR3 is TGTGCCAGCAGCACCCGGACAGGGTGGGAAGAGACCCAGTACTTC.

The chain recombines TRBV7-8 with TRBJ2-7; 10 positions agree with TRBD1. V trimming: 1 base; J trimming: 4 bases; junction bases outside the gene matches: 7. The CDR3 extends over 16 amino acids. Germline CDR1 SGHVS, CDR2 FQNEAQ. Written as DNA, the CDR3 is TGTGCCAGCAGCTTAGTCTCGACAGGGGGCTCATACGAGCAGTACTTC. Translation: CASSLVSTGGSYEQYF.

This rearrangement joins TRBV2 to TRBJ2-2; D remains unclear. V dropped 1 base and J dropped 2 bases, with 5 bases sitting between them. Germline V lookup: CDR1 SNHLY, CDR2 FYNNEI. This CDR3 is built from 14 residues. DNA for the CDR3: TGTGCCAGCAGTGAAGGTCCTAACACCGGGGAGCTGTTTTTT. Translation gives CASSEGPNTGELFF.

In DNA form, the CDR3 reads TGTGCCAGTAGTCCTCGTGGAGACAGCCTTAGCAATCAGCCCCAGCATTTT. Protein sequence: CASSPRGDSLSNQPQHF. V gene TRBV19 combines with J gene TRBJ1-5, with D perhaps matching TRBD1 (5 bases). The CDR3 is 17 residues long. With 5 bases removed from V and 0 bases from J, the gap between germline ends came to 17 bases. Germline loops: CDR1 LNHDA, CDR2 SQIVND (reference sequence).

This clone has just a few counts. The chain uses TRBV5-1 and TRBJ2-2; D possibly corresponds to TRBD1 (5 bases). The CDR3 runs to 14 residues. Germline V gene sequence: CDR1 SGHRS, CDR2 YFSETQ. V lost 2 bases and J lost 7, with 12 bases in between. The CDR3 sequence is CASSFWGADGELFF. CDR3 sequence (DNA): TGCGCCAGCAGCTTCTGGGGCGCCGACGGGGAGCTGTTTTTT.